This T cell receptor beta chain emerged from a study of low-dose radiotherapy and immunotherapy resistance in tumors. Background on the study: Ipilimumab 1 mg/kg every six weeks, together with nivolumab 240 mg every two weeks, was given intravenously to patients. Every two weeks, the protocol called for intravenous cyclophosphamide at 200 mg/m2. It was given one day before each radiation and immunotherapy administration.

A remark on this clonotype: A far larger clone is one nucleotide away, so this likely arose from a read error.

With TRAV- and TRBV-specific primers, first-strand cDNA was made, covering the alpha and beta chains. Both a constant-region primer and a V-primer adapter served to amplify TCRs across approximately 19 PCR cycles. TCRdb passed the reads through MiXCR, listing each CDR3 protein once. The data hold about 60,000 distinct CDR3 sequences, with about 25% observed a single time. The time point here: after trial treatment. The sample's treatment: LDRT plus nivolumab, ipilimumab, low-dose cyclophosphamide and aspirin (RACIN trial). Low-dose radiotherapy and low-dose cyclophosphamide, together with aspirin, ipilimumab and nivolumab, were given to donors. Advanced solid tumors lacking tumor-infiltrating lymphocytes were present in eligible patients. CDR3 length: 12 amino acids. Per the germline V gene, CDR1 is MDHEN and CDR2 is SYDVKM. The V end lost 6 bases, the J end lost 10 bases, and 13 bases lay between the germline ends.

The clonotype originates from a male donor with prostate cancer. V usage is TRBV28 and J usage is TRBJ2-1; possible D gene TRBD1, 5 bases. The sample consisted of PBMCs, taken after low-dose radiotherapy plus immunotherapy. The CDR3: CASRDISYEQFF. DNA for the CDR3: TGTGCCAGCAGGGACATCTCCTACGAGCAGTTCTTC.